This T cell receptor beta chain originates from a study of cytomegalovirus exposure and HLA in healthy donors. The PCR ran on 60 Vbeta and 13 Jbeta primers. Profiling relied on immunoSEQ multiplex PCR, and the TCRdb table lists in-frame clones only, not all of them. The sample yields around 90,000 clones, around 80% seen once. The TCR was taken from a man under 40 in good health and CMV-seronegative. Sequencing used PBMCs.

The DNA of the CDR3 is TGTGCCAGCAGCCAATCTAGACAGGGAGGTACCTACAATGAGCAGTTCTTC. Encoded protein: CASSQSRQGGTYNEQFF. The gene calls are TRBV7-6 and TRBJ2-1, with D possibly matching TRBD1 (7 bases). V was pared by 5 bases and J by 2 bases, with 19 bases between. The CDR3 is 17 residues long. Germline V gene sequence: CDR1 SGHVS, CDR2 FNYEAQ.